The clone carrying this TCR beta chain came up once. Its antigen is not identified. Sequence at one end of the junction differs from germline and may be a read error. Germline V gives CDR1 SEHNR, CDR2 FQNEAQ (reference sequence). The CDR3 has 14 residues. Preparation of the bulk TCR libraries relied on previously described methods and listed TCR primers. TCRdb called the PCR reads again in MiXCR, with one record for every CDR3 protein. The data show around 470,000 distinct CDR3 sequences, around a fifth seen once. This sample is drawn from a study of molecular identifiers for immune sequencing clone quantification. Points from the study as a whole: Detectable among about a million naive cells, according to reports, was Jurkat TCR RNA spiked in from one cell.

The chain employs TRBV7-9 and TRBJ2-2, with D possibly being TRBD2 (5 bases). The specimen sequenced was naive CD8+ T cells from blood, with Jurkat cell RNA spiked in. As to subset: FACS-sorted CD8+CD4-CCR7+CD45RA+ naive T cells. The receptor was derived from a human donor in good health. Some libraries in this study had Jurkat cell RNA spiked in. CDR3 in amino acids: CASRPEANTGEMFF. The CDR3 nucleotides read TGTGCCAGCAGACCAGAGGCGAACACCGGGGAGATGTTTTTT.